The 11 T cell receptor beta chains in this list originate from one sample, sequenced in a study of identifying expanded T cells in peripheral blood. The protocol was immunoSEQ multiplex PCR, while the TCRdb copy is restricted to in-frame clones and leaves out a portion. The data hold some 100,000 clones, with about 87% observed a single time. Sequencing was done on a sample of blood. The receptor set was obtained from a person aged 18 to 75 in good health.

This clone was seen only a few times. DNA for the CDR3: TGTGCCAGCTCACCACCGGGGCTTATCGAGCAGTACTTC. As protein: CASSPPGLIEQYF. This rearrangement joins TRBV18 to TRBJ2-7; TRBD1 is a possible D gene (5 bases). Germline CDR1 is KGHSH and CDR2 is LQKENI. This CDR3 contains 13 residues. V shed 0 bases and J shed 6 bases, with 9 bases lying between them.

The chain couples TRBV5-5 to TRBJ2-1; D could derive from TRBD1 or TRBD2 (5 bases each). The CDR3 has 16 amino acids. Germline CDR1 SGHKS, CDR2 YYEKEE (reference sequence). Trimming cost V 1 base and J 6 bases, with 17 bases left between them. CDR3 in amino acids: CASSLYTGTGTNEQFF. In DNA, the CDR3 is TGTGCCAGCAGCTTGTATACGGGGACGGGGACCAATGAGCAGTTCTTC. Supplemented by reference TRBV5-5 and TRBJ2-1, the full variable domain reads DAGVTQSPTHLIKTRGQQVTLRCSPISGHKSVSWYQQVLGQGPQFIFQYYEKEERGRGNFPDRFSARQFPNYSSELNVNALLLGDSALYLCASSLYTGTGTNEQFFGPGTRLTVL.

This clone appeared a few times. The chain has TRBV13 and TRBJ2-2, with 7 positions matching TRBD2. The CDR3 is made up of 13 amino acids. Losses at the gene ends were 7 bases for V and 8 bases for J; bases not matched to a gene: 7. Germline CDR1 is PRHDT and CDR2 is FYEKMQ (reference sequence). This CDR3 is CASTREGMGELFF. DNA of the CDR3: TGTGCCAGCACCAGGGAGGGGATGGGGGAGCTGTTTTTT. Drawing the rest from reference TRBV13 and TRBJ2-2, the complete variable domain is AAGVIQSPRHLIKEKRETATLKCYPIPRHDTVYWYQQGPGQDPQFLISFYEKMQSDKGSIPDRFSAQQFSDYHSELNMSSLELGDSALYFCASTREGMGELFFGEGSRLTVL.

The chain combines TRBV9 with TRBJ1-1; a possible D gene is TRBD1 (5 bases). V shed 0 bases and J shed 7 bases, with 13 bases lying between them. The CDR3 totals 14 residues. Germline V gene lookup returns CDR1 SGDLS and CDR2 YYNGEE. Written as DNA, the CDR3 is TGTGCCAGCAGCGTAGTATCCGGGGGGAGTGAAGCTTTCTTT. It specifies CASSVVSGGSEAFF. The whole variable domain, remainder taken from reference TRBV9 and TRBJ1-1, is DSGVTQTPKHLITATGQRVTLRCSPRSGDLSVYWYQQSLDQGLQFLIQYYNGEERAKGNILERFSAQQFPDLHSELNLSSLELGDSALYFCASSVVSGGSEAFFGQGTRLTVV.

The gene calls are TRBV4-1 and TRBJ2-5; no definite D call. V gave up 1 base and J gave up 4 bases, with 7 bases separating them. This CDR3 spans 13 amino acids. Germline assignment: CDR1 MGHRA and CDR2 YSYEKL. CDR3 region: CASSQVTIETQYF. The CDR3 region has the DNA TGCGCCAGCAGCCAAGTAACCATAGAGACCCAGTACTTC.

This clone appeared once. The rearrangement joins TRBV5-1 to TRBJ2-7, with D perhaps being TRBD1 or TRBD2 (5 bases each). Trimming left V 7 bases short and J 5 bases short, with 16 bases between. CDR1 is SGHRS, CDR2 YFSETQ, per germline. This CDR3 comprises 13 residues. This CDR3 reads CASSMRGFDEQYF. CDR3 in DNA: TGCGCCAGCTCCATGAGGGGCTTCGACGAGCAGTACTTC.

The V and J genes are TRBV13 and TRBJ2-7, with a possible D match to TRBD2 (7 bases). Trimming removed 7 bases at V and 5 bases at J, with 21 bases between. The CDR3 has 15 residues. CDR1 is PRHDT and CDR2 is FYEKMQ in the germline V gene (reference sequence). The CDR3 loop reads CASNLRGAAFNEQYF. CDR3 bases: TGTGCCAGCAACCTACGGGGGGCAGCCTTTAACGAGCAGTACTTC.

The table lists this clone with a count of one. CDR3 DNA sequence: TGTGCCAGCAGCTCCGGACAGGGACGGCAGCCCCAGCATTTT. Translated, it gives CASSSGQGRQPQHF. The J gene is TRBJ1-5, the V gene TRBV9, with 8 bases aligning to TRBD1. This CDR3 spans 14 amino acids. Trimming at V came to 4 bases and at J to 7 bases, leaving 7 bases not matched to a gene. The germline gives CDR1 SGDLS, CDR2 YYNGEE.

This CDR3 reads CASSYGAYTEAFF. The CDR3, as DNA: TGTGCCAGCAGCTACGGCGCCTACACTGAAGCTTTCTTT. This chain links TRBV27 with TRBJ1-1; D ambiguous. V was shortened by 6 bases and J by 3 bases, with 11 bases between the two germline ends. This CDR3 region has 13 residues. Germline assignment: CDR1 MNHEY and CDR2 SMNVEV (reference sequence).

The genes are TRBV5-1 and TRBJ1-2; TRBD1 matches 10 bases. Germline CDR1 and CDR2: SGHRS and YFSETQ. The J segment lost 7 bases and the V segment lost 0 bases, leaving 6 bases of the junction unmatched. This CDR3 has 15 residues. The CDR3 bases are TGCGCCAGCAGCTTGGCCATTGGACAGGGGGGTGGCTACACCTTC. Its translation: CASSLAIGQGGGYTF.

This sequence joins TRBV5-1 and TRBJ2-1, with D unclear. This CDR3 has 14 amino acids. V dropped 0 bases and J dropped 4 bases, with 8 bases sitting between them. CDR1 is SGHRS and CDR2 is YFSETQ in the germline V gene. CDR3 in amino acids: CASSLDLTYNEQFF. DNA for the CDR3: TGCGCCAGCAGCTTGGACCTGACATACAATGAGCAGTTCTTC.